This passage covers 13 T cell receptor beta chains from one sample sequenced in a study of Graves' ophthalmopathy and Graves' hyperthyroidism (dated by TCRdb to between 2017 and 2018). Sequenced using an Illumina HiSeq 2000. For repertoire sequencing, the TCR beta CDR3 regions were amplified from RNA transcripts. A first-round RT-PCR used HTBI primers with the Qiagen OneStep RT-PCR kit, followed by a second-round multiplex PCR, size selection and purification. TCRdb reprocessing: public reads trimmed at Q25 with fastp, clones called with MiXCR, in-frame beta chains kept. For every CDR3 protein sequence, its rows merge into one entry that carries the most common genes and DNA. The sample records roughly 480,000 distinct CDR3 sequences, around 15% of which are singletons. Over 8% of the sample is taken by the ten largest. Sequencing was done on a sample of blood. The receptors here all came from a woman in her thirties with Graves' ophthalmopathy. Donor details come from another sample of the same person, matched by shared clones.

In the case of this clonotype: This likely comes from a read error, as the CDR3 has no conserved phenylalanine or tryptophan at its end. The DNA is left out, because the CDR3 cannot be placed on it with certainty; the CDR3 is given as TCRdb lists it. The V and J genes are TRBV12-3 or TRBV12-4 and TRBJ2-2; the table's D call TRBD1 went unverified against the DNA. The CDR3 has 14 residues if both end residues are counted. The CDR3 is CASSLDRAPGELCL.

This clonotype was detected ten times or more. This chain connects TRBV30 to TRBJ2-2, with 7 nucleotides matching TRBD1. This CDR3 is 14 amino acids long. CDR1 GTSNPN and CDR2 SVGIG come from the germline V gene (reference sequence). V lost 5 bases, J lost 8 bases, and 11 bases stayed unmatched. CDR3 DNA: TGTGCCTGGGCCACTGGGACAGACGCGGGGGAGCTGTTTTTT. It specifies CAWATGTDAGELFF.

This clonotype came up many times. The chain combines TRBV6-1 with TRBJ2-7; 7 bases line up with TRBD1. The CDR3 is 16 residues long. Germline V gene lookup returns CDR1 MNHNS and CDR2 SASEGT. Trimming cost V 2 bases and J 0 bases; bases outside gene matches: 7. The CDR3 sequence is CASSELGQVSSYEQYF. CDR3 DNA sequence: TGTGCCAGCAGTGAACTAGGACAGGTTAGCTCCTACGAGCAGTACTTC.

This chain connects TRBV11-2 to TRBJ1-2; no clear D gene. Germline lookup yields CDR1 SGHAT and CDR2 FQNNGV. The V and J ends lost 0 bases and 6 bases respectively, with 17 bases between them. This CDR3 is 16 amino acids long. The CDR3 is CASSLEGTVVIHGYTF. In nucleotides, the CDR3 is TGTGCCAGCAGCTTAGAGGGTACGGTGGTGATTCATGGCTACACCTTC. The entire variable domain, with the rest obtained from reference TRBV11-2 and TRBJ1-2, is as follows: EAGVAQSPRYKIIEKRQSVAFWCNPISGHATLYWYQQILGQGPKLLIQFQNNGVVDDSQLPKDRFSAERLKGVDSTLKIQPAKLEDSAVYLCASSLEGTVVIHGYTFGSGTRLTVV.

This clonotype was seen many times. The V call is TRBV28, the J call TRBJ2-2; possible D gene TRBD2, 5 bases. The ends were cut back, 5 bases at V and 7 bases at J, with 11 bases in the middle. The germline V gene has CDR1 MDHEN and CDR2 SYDVKM. The CDR3 consists of 13 residues. CDR3 region: CASSPGLGGELFF. In DNA form, the CDR3 reads TGTGCCAGCAGTCCCGGACTGGGCGGGGAGCTGTTTTTT.

At least ten counts were recorded for this clonotype. The genes are TRBV28 and TRBJ1-5; D is undetermined. The germline CDR1 and CDR2 sequences are MDHEN and SYDVKM. This CDR3 comprises 12 residues. V was pared by 7 bases and J by 5 bases, with 9 bases between. The CDR3 bases are TGTGCCAGCATCCGGGTAGATCAGCCCCAGCATTTT. It is translated as CASIRVDQPQHF.

CDR3 loop: CASRGLVVGETQYF. Written as DNA, the CDR3 is TGTGCCAGCAGAGGACTAGTGGTGGGGGAGACCCAGTACTTC. The chain employs TRBV6-2 or TRBV6-3 and TRBJ2-5; 7 positions agree with TRBD2. The length of the CDR3 is 14 residues. In germline, CDR1 is MNHEY, CDR2 SVGEGT. Losses at the gene ends were 6 bases for V and 5 bases for J; bases not matched to a gene: 9.

This clonotype showed up many times. The V gene is TRBV20-1, the J gene TRBJ1-1; D is unresolved. This CDR3 has 11 amino acids. The V end was cut by 3 bases, the J end by 0 bases, with 2 bases between. CDR1 and CDR2 from the germline V gene are DFQATT and SNEGSKA (reference sequence). The CDR3 DNA follows: TGCAGTGCTAGGTTGAACACTGAAGCTTTCTTT. Translating gives CSARLNTEAFF.

This clonotype was seen repeatedly, ten times or more. The chain uses TRBV4-1 and TRBJ2-7; D not certain. The CDR3 is made up of 14 amino acids. The germline gives CDR1 MGHRA, CDR2 YSYEKL. Trimming removed 1 base from V and 1 base from J, with 8 bases in between. CDR3 in amino acids: CASSQGLGSYEQYF. Here the CDR3 DNA reads TGCGCCAGCAGCCAAGGATTAGGATCCTACGAGCAGTACTTC.

Many counts were recorded for this clonotype. The rearrangement joins TRBV12-3 or TRBV12-4 to TRBJ1-5; D is perhaps TRBD1 (5 bases). The CDR3 is made up of 15 amino acids. V was trimmed by 8 bases and J by 4 bases, leaving 18 bases between them. CDR3 sequence (DNA): TGTGCCAGCGATCGTGCGGGACTTCGAAATCAGCCCCAGCATTTT. Residues: CASDRAGLRNQPQHF.

This clonotype was picked up many times. This chain connects TRBV6-1 to TRBJ1-1, with 7 nucleotides matching TRBD1. The CDR3 runs 15 residues. J lost 1 base, V lost 5 bases, and 7 bases had no gene match. Looked up from germline, CDR1 is MNHNS and CDR2 is SASEGT. CDR3 amino acids: CASSQGGIGNTEAFF. CDR3 bases: TGTGCCAGCAGTCAGGGGGGCATCGGGAACACTGAAGCTTTCTTT.

This clonotype has a count of ten or more. The rearrangement links TRBV6-5 to TRBJ2-2, with 10 positions matching TRBD2. The CDR3 extends over 18 amino acids. Germline lookup yields CDR1 MNHEY and CDR2 SVGAGI. The trim removed 4 bases at V and 5 bases at J, leaving 13 bases unmatched. CDR3 in DNA: TGTGCCAGCAGTTCGCTACCATTTAGCGGGAGGTCGACCGGGGAGCTGTTTTTT. Its protein product is CASSSLPFSGRSTGELFF.

This clonotype has at least ten counts. V is TRBV6-5 and J is TRBJ1-1; no clear D. CDR3 length: 16 residues. V shed 4 bases and J shed 1 base, with 16 bases lying between them. The germline CDR1 and CDR2 sequences are MNHEY and SVGAGI. CDR3 DNA: TGTGCCAGCAGTTCCCACTATACCACAGCGAACACTGAAGCTTTCTTT. It specifies CASSSHYTTANTEAFF.